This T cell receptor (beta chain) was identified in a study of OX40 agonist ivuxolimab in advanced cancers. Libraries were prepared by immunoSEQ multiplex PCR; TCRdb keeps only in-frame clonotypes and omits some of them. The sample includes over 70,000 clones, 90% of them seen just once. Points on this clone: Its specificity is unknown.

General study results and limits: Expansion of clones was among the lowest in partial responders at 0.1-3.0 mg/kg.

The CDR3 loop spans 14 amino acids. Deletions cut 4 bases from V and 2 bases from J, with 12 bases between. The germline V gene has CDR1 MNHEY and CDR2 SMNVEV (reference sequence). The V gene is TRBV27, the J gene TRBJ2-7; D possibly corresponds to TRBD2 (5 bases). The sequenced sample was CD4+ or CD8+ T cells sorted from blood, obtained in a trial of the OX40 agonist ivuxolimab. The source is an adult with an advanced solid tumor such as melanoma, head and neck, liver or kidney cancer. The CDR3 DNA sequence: TGTGCCAGCAGTTCCTTGGACTTTCCCTACGAGCAGTACTTC. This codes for CASSSLDFPYEQYF.